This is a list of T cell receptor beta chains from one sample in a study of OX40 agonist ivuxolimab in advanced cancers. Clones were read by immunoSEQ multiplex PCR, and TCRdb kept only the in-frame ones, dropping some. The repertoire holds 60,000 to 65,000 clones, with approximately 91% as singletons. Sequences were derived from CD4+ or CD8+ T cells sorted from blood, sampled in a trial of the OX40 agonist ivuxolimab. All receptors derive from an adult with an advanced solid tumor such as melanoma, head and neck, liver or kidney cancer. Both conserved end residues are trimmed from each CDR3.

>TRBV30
AWSLRQGGVRTQY
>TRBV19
ASTIKTGDNYGYT
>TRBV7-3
ASSLRGLDSGANVLT
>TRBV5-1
ASSLREGRQETQY
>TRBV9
ASSPRHLTNTGELF
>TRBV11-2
ASSLGLAGGPRETQY
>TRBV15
ATSRDEGTGSYEQY
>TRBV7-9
ASSIRGTSGYEQY
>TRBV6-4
ASSEGVGVLLYGYT
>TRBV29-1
SVADTKGIYEQY
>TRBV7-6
ASSLAIRGRGETQY
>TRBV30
AWSDQGAGGNTIY
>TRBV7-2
ASSYPGLASTDTQY
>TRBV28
ASSSGTGRVGELF
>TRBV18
ASSPPSQGETQY
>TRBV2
ASATDSNQPQH
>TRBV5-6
ASGQGLYQETQY
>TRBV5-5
ASSRPWGGITEAF
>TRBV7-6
ASSLGFQGEQF
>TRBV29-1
SVRGVYSGNTIY
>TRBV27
ASSPTGLFYGYT
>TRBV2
ASSLGVEQF
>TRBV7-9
ASSFPVNTGELF